Included here is one TCR beta chain sequence, with context. V lost 3 bases and J 3 bases, leaving 6 bases between the germline ends. The CDR3 totals 14 residues. CDR1 is SGHTA and CDR2 is FQGNSA in the germline V gene. This record comes from a study of human T cells and chemical hapten exposure. Background on the study: Sensitization used 2% DPC on around 2 cm by around 2 cm upper inner arm skin.

TCRdb used MiXCR to reprocess the RACE reads, holding one entry per CDR3 protein. This table holds around 300,000 distinct CDR3 sequences, 5.5% found once. The time point denotes: pre-sensitization, week 0. Treatment noted: therapeutic diphenylcyclopropenone sensitization with weekly scalp DPC. The clonotype originates from a woman aged 18-29 years with alopecia areata. Some clones in this sample may be carry-over from other donors' samples. The sequences come from whole blood, collected in connection with sensitization to the hapten diphenylcyclopropenone (DPC). V gene TRBV7-2 combines with J gene TRBJ1-6; D unclear. For the CDR3, the DNA is TGTGCCAGCAGCTTCCGACACTATAATTCACCCCTCCACTTT. Translation: CASSFRHYNSPLHF.